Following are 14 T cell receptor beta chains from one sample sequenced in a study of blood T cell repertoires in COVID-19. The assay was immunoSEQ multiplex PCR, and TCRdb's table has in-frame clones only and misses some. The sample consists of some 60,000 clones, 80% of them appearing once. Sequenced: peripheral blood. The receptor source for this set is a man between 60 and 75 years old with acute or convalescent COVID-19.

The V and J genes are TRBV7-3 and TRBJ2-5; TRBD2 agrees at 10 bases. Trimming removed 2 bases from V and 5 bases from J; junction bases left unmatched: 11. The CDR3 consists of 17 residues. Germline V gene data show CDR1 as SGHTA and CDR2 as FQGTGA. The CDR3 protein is CASSLGLAGVRGETQYF. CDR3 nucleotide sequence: TGTGCCAGCAGCTTAGGCCTAGCGGGGGTTCGAGGGGAGACCCAGTACTTC.

The CDR3 DNA reads as TGTGCCAGCAGCCAAGTGGTGAGCACCGGGGAGCTGTTTTTT. Translated, it gives CASSQVVSTGELFF. The gene calls are TRBV14 and TRBJ2-2; D is uncertain. Trimming left V 1 base short and J 4 bases short, with 7 bases between. This CDR3 contains 14 residues. Looked up from germline, CDR1 is SGHDN and CDR2 is FVKESK.

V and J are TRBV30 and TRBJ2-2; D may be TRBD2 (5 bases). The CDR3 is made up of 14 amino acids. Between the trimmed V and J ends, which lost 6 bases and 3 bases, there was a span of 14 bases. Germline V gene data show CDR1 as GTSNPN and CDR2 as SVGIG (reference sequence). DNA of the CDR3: TGTGCCTGCGATAATGGGAGATACACCGGGGAGCTGTTTTTT. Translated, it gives CACDNGRYTGELFF.

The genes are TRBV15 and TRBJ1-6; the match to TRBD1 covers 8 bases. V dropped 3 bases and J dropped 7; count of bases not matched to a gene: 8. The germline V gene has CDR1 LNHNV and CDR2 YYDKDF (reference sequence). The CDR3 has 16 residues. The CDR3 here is CATSRLDRGLNSPLHF. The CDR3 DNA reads TGTGCCACCAGCAGGTTAGACAGGGGTTTGAATTCACCCCTCCACTTT. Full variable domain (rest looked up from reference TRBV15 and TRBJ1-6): DAMVIQNPRYQVTQFGKPVTLSCSQTLNHNVMYWYQQKSSQAPKLLFHYYDKDFNNEADTPDNFQSRRPNTSFCFLDIRSPGLGDTAMYLCATSRLDRGLNSPLHFGNGTRLTVT.

The CDR3 here is CASSHDSVSSYNEQFF. CDR3 in DNA: TGCGCCAGCAGCCACGACAGCGTAAGCTCCTACAATGAGCAGTTCTTC. This sequence joins TRBV5-1 and TRBJ2-1; D is possibly TRBD1 (5 bases). Trimming pared 4 bases from V and 0 bases from J, leaving 14 bases between. The germline V gene encodes CDR1 SGHRS and CDR2 YFSETQ. This CDR3 is 16 amino acids long.

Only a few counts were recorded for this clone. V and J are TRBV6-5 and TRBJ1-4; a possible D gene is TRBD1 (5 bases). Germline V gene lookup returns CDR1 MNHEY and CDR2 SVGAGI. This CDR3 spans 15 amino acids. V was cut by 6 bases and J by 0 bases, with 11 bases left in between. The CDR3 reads CASSSEGATNEKLFF. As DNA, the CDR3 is TGTGCCAGCAGCTCAGAAGGGGCAACTAATGAAAAACTGTTTTTT.

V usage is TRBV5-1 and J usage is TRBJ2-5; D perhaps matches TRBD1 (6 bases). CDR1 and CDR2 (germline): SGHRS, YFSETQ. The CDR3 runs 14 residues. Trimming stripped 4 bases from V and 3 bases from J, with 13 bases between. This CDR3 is CASSVTGLEETQYF. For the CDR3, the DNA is TGCGCCAGCAGCGTCACAGGGTTGGAAGAGACCCAGTACTTC.

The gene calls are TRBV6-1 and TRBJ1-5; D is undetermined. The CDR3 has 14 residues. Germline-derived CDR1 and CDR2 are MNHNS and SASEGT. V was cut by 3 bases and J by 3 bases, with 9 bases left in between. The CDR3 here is CASSETAPNQPQHF. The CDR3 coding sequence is TGTGCCAGCAGTGAGACTGCACCCAATCAGCCCCAGCATTTT.

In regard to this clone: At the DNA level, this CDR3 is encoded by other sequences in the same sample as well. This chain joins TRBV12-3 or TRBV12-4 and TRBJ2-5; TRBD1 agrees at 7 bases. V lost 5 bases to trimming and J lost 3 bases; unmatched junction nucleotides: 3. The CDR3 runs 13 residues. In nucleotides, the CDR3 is TGTGCCAGCAGTCCTGACAGGGAAGAGACCCAGTACTTC. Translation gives CASSPDREETQYF.

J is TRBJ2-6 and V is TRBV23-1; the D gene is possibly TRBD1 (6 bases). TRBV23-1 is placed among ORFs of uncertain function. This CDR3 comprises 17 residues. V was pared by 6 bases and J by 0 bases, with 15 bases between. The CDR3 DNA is TGCGCCAGCAGCCCCGGACAGATTCACTCTGGGGCCAACGTCCTGACTTTC. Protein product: CASSPGQIHSGANVLTF.

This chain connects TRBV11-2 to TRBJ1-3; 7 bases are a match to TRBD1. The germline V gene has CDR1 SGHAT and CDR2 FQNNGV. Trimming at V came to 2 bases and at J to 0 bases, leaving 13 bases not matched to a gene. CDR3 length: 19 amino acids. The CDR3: CASSLLQGVTVNSGNTIYF. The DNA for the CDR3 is TGTGCCAGCAGCTTATTGCAGGGGGTAACAGTAAACTCTGGAAACACCATATATTTT.

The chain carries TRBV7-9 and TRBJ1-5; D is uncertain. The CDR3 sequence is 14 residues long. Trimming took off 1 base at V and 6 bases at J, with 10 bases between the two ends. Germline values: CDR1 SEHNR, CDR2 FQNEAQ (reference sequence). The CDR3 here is CASSLVGGSQPQHF. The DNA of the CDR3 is TGTGCCAGCAGCTTAGTTGGAGGGTCTCAGCCCCAGCATTTT. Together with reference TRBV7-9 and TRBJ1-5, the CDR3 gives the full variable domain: DTGVSQNPRHKITKRGQNVTFRCDPISEHNRLYWYRQTLGQGPEFLTYFQNEAQLEKSRLLSDRFSAERPKGSFSTLEIQRTEQGDSAMYLCASSLVGGSQPQHFGDGTRLSIL.

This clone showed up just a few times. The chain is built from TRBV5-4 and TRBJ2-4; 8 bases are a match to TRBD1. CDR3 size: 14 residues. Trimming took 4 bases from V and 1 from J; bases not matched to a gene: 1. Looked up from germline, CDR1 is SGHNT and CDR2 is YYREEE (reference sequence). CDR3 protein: CASSRDRAKNIQYF. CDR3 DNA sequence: TGTGCCAGCAGCCGGGACAGGGCCAAAAACATTCAGTACTTC.

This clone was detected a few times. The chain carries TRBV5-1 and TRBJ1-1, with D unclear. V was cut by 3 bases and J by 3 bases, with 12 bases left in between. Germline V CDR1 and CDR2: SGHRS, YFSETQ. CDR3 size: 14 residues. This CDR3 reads CASSSLGTDTEAFF. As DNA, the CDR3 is TGCGCCAGCAGCTCCCTGGGCACTGACACTGAAGCTTTCTTT.